The TCR beta chain described here comes from a study of cytomegalovirus exposure and HLA in healthy donors. General study points: Presence/absence analysis assumed near-uniform sequencing depth across donors. Some TCR beta chains (over 150 of them) were listed as cytomegalovirus-associated. TCR beta chain V- and J-gene trimming was linked, in a later analysis, to a missense variant in DCLRE1C.

Use of 60 Vbeta and 13 Jbeta primers characterized the PCR. The method was immunoSEQ multiplex PCR; TCRdb's version includes in-frame clones alone and lacks a portion of them. The sample shows roughly 120,000 clones, around 75% of them seen only once. This clone was counted once. Its target is not known. The CDR3 contains 16 residues. The germline CDR1 and CDR2 sequences are SGDLS and YYNGEE. With 5 bases clipped from V and 4 bases from J, the junction kept 8 bases outside the gene matches. Donors had nominal health at sampling but likely had unrecorded immune exposures. The chain uses TRBV9 and TRBJ2-2; 10 nucleotides match TRBD2. The TCR originated in a woman in her 30s in good health and CMV-seronegative. Sequenced input: PBMCs. In nucleotides, the CDR3 is TGTGCCAGCAGTCCACCGGGACTAGCGAGCACCGGGGAGCTGTTTTTT. Translating it yields CASSPPGLASTGELFF. The full variable domain, in which reference TRBV9 and TRBJ2-2 provide the parts outside the CDR3, is DSGVTQTPKHLITATGQRVTLRCSPRSGDLSVYWYQQSLDQGLQFLIQYYNGEERAKGNILERFSAQQFPDLHSELNLSSLELGDSALYFCASSPPGLASTGELFFGEGSRLTVL.